This T cell receptor beta chain is drawn from a study of blood T cell repertoires in COVID-19. Study at large: Samples taken during acute and convalescent COVID-19 were collected in the United States, Italy and Spain. Nucleic acid was either cDNA or gDNA, and it came from T cells, B-cell-depleted T cells, or PBMCs.

The CDR3 runs 15 residues. Between the trimmed V and J ends, which lost 3 bases and 1 base, there was a span of 9 bases. Germline values: CDR1 LGHDT, CDR2 YNNKEL (reference sequence). Authors' analysis steps: Reference gene primer amplification in the assay estimated nucleated cell counts. Profiling relied on immunoSEQ multiplex PCR, and the TCRdb table lists in-frame clones only, not all of them. That table supplies the V and J calls and clone size; D and trimming were determined from the DNA. The sample contains over 95,000 clones, 80% to 90% of which appear only once. The chain combines TRBV3-1 (or the pseudogene TRBV3-2) with TRBJ2-2; TRBD2 might be the D (5 bases). The receptor's source is a human donor in a cohort sampled during active COVID-19. Sequencing input: peripheral blood. The chain's CDR3 is CASSHGSVNTGELFF. For the CDR3, the DNA is TGTGCCAGCAGCCATGGTAGCGTGAACACCGGGGAGCTGTTTTTT.